This T cell receptor beta chain is drawn from a study of CD8+ T cells in alopecia areata. Study results and caveats: TCRs were shared less clearly across patients than in mice, possibly for HLA-related reasons. Scalp repertoires also include resident alphabeta T cells from normal skin.

This clone was observed once. The antigen is not known. Trimming left V 2 bases short and J 1 base short, with 5 bases between. CDR1 MGHRA and CDR2 YSYEKL come from the germline V gene. The CDR3 extends over 13 amino acids. After isolation, RNA underwent reverse transcription to generate cDNA as the sequencing template. The method was immunoSEQ multiplex PCR; TCRdb's version includes in-frame clones alone and lacks a portion of them. Of 100,000 to 130,000 clones listed, 58% are singletons. Specimens obtained from alopecia areata patients comprised lesional scalp punch biopsies and peripheral blood. Isolation of CD4+ and CD8+ T cells from PBMCs was achieved by sorting.

The chain links TRBV4-1 to TRBJ1-1; D unresolved. Sequencing was carried out using NKG2D-low CD8+ T cells sorted from blood. The receptor comes from a human donor with alopecia areata. CDR3 nucleotide sequence: TGCGCCAGCAGCCAATACGGGAACACTGAAGCTTTCTTT. Translation gives CASSQYGNTEAFF.